Below are 21 T cell receptor beta chains sequenced from a single sample in a study of blood T cell repertoires in COVID-19. The table came from immunoSEQ multiplex PCR; TCRdb's copy has only in-frame clones and leaves some out. The data show hundreds of thousands of clones, about 90% seen once. Sequencing was performed on peripheral blood. These receptor sequences come from a man between 60 and 75 years old with COVID-19, enrolled during active disease.

The chain has TRBV5-1 and TRBJ1-6, with a weak D call TRBD1 (5 bases). There are 14 residues in the CDR3. V gave up 1 base and J gave up 9 bases, with 11 bases separating them. Germline-derived CDR1 and CDR2 are SGHRS and YFSETQ. The CDR3 spells CASSLSGGTSPLHF. In DNA form, the CDR3 reads TGCGCCAGCAGCTTGTCGGGGGGGACTTCACCCCTCCACTTT.

The chain recombines TRBV5-1 with TRBJ1-1; 9 bases map to TRBD1. CDR1 and CDR2 (germline): SGHRS, YFSETQ. J lost 8 bases, V lost 0 bases, and 5 bases had no gene match. This CDR3 has 14 amino acids. CDR3 sequence: CASSLGQGGLEAFF. In DNA, the CDR3 is TGCGCCAGCAGCTTGGGACAGGGGGGATTGGAAGCTTTCTTT.

The gene calls are TRBV7-3 and TRBJ2-7; 8 positions match TRBD1. V shed 0 bases, J shed 5 bases, and the junction held 9 bases outside the gene matches. CDR1 and CDR2 (germline): SGHTA, FQGTGA. The CDR3 consists of 16 residues. The CDR3 bases are TGTGCCAGCAGCTTAACCGGAACAGGGGGTATCGACGAGCAGTACTTC. Amino acids: CASSLTGTGGIDEQYF.

The V call is TRBV3-1 (or the pseudogene TRBV3-2), the J call TRBJ1-3; D possibly corresponds to TRBD1 (6 bases). The V gene lost 2 bases and the J gene lost 0 bases, with 8 bases spanning the gap. The CDR3 has 15 residues. CDR1 and CDR2 from the germline V gene are LGHDT and YNNKEL (reference sequence). CDR3 loop: CASSQRGSSGNTIYF. CDR3 bases: TGTGCCAGCAGCCAAAGGGGGTCCTCTGGAAACACCATATATTTT.

J is TRBJ2-7 and V is TRBV18, with 15 bases fitting TRBD2. V shed 4 bases, J shed 6 bases, and the junction held 4 bases outside the gene matches. CDR3 length equals 15 residues. Germline CDR1 is KGHSH and CDR2 is LQKENI. CDR3 loop: CASSLGLAGGSEQYF. CDR3 nucleotides: TGTGCCAGCTCACTGGGACTAGCGGGGGGATCCGAGCAGTACTTC.

The J gene is TRBJ1-2, the V gene TRBV9; 9 nucleotides agree with TRBD1. Germline V gene data show CDR1 as SGDLS and CDR2 as YYNGEE. V gave up 3 bases and J gave up 8 bases; unmatched junction bases: 11. The CDR3 covers 15 residues. The DNA of the CDR3 is TGTGCCAGCAGCGCTCAACAGGGGGCGCCGGGCGGCTACACCTTC. Its translation: CASSAQQGAPGGYTF.

The chain has TRBV19 and TRBJ1-6; the D gene is possibly TRBD1 (5 bases). CDR3 size: 13 residues. V was clipped by 8 bases and J by 3 bases, with 8 bases between them. Germline CDR1 LNHDA, CDR2 SQIVND (reference sequence). CDR3: CASADSYNSPLHF. The CDR3 DNA reads TGTGCCAGTGCCGACAGCTATAATTCACCCCTCCACTTT.

This clone was counted a single time. CDR3 amino acids: CASSQRTGNNEKLFF. CDR3 sequence (DNA): TGTGCCAGCAGCCAACGGACAGGGAATAATGAAAAACTGTTTTTT. This chain uses TRBV3-1 (or the pseudogene TRBV3-2) with TRBJ1-4; 8 positions agree with TRBD1. V was clipped by 2 bases and J by 4 bases; unmatched bases: 3. CDR1 is LGHDT and CDR2 is YNNKEL in the germline V gene (reference sequence). The CDR3 has 15 amino acids.

The chain links TRBV3-1 (or the pseudogene TRBV3-2) to TRBJ2-6; D not resolved. There are 16 residues in the CDR3. CDR1 LGHDT and CDR2 YNNKEL come from the germline V gene (reference sequence). V gave up 8 bases and J gave up 0 bases, with 14 bases separating them. The CDR3 DNA reads TGTGCCAGCTCACACCGACATCCCTCTGGGGCCAACGTCCTGACTTTC. Translation gives CASSHRHPSGANVLTF.

This sequence joins TRBV7-9 and TRBJ2-3, with D unclear. V was shortened by 0 bases and J by 0 bases, with 10 bases between the two germline ends. This CDR3 contains 16 residues. The V gene's germline CDR1 is SEHNR and CDR2 FQNEAQ (reference sequence). The CDR3 DNA sequence: TGTGCCAGCAGCTTAGCTAGTATGCTGAGCACAGATACGCAGTATTTT. This gives the protein CASSLASMLSTDTQYF. Full variable domain (outside the CDR3, taken from reference TRBV7-9 and TRBJ2-3): DTGVSQNPRHKITKRGQNVTFRCDPISEHNRLYWYRQTLGQGPEFLTYFQNEAQLEKSRLLSDRFSAERPKGSFSTLEIQRTEQGDSAMYLCASSLASMLSTDTQYFGPGTRLTVL.

In its sample, this clone was seen once. V is TRBV19 and J is TRBJ2-7; no reliable D call. This CDR3 has 14 residues. V lost 4 bases and J 0 bases, leaving 10 bases between the germline ends. From germline, CDR1 is LNHDA and CDR2 SQIVND (reference sequence). CDR3 region: CASSNGVSSYEQYF. CDR3 sequence (DNA): TGTGCCAGTAGTAATGGTGTCAGCTCCTACGAGCAGTACTTC.

The chain employs TRBV27 and TRBJ1-6; possible D gene TRBD1, 5 bases. This CDR3 region has 17 residues. The germline gives CDR1 MNHEY, CDR2 SMNVEV (reference sequence). The ends were cut back, 2 bases at V and 0 bases at J, with 11 bases in the middle. This CDR3 is CASSLQGSSSYNSPLHF. In DNA form, the CDR3 reads TGTGCCAGCAGTTTACAGGGATCCAGCTCCTATAATTCACCCCTCCACTTT.

The genes are TRBV7-2 and TRBJ2-3; perhaps TRBD1 as D (7 bases). The CDR3 runs to 15 residues. Trimming took off 0 bases at V and 6 bases at J, with 13 bases between the two ends. Germline CDR1 reads SGHTA; CDR2 reads FQGNSA. The CDR3 loop reads CASSLAGGGVDTQYF. CDR3 coding DNA: TGTGCCAGCAGCTTAGCCGGAGGGGGCGTGGATACGCAGTATTTT. The variable domain in full, completed from reference TRBV7-2 and TRBJ2-3, reads GAGVSQSPSNKVTEKGKDVELRCDPISGHTALYWYRQSLGQGLEFLIYFQGNSAPDKSGLPSDRFSAERTGGSVSTLTIQRTQQEDSAVYLCASSLAGGGVDTQYFGPGTRLTVL.

This chain uses TRBV7-9 with TRBJ2-7; D is possibly TRBD1 (6 bases). CDR1 and CDR2 (germline): SEHNR, FQNEAQ (reference sequence). V was pared by 4 bases and J by 3 bases, with 19 bases between. There are 16 residues in the CDR3. This CDR3 reads CASSSLPPGAGYEQYF. The DNA of the CDR3 is TGTGCCAGCAGCTCCCTACCACCAGGGGCTGGCTACGAGCAGTACTTC.

V is TRBV30 and J is TRBJ2-2; 10 nucleotides match TRBD2. CDR1 GTSNPN and CDR2 SVGIG come from the germline V gene (reference sequence). V was pared by 2 bases and J by 5 bases, with 2 bases of the junction left unmatched. CDR3 length: 14 residues. The CDR3 here is CAWSMGLATGELFF. CDR3 coding DNA: TGTGCCTGGAGTATGGGACTAGCGACCGGGGAGCTGTTTTTT.

The V call is TRBV3-1 (or the pseudogene TRBV3-2), the J call TRBJ1-5; the match to TRBD1 covers 10 bases. Germline lookup yields CDR1 LGHDT and CDR2 YNNKEL (reference sequence). The CDR3 runs 16 residues. J was trimmed by 0 bases and V by 3 bases; bases with no gene match: 2. In DNA, the CDR3 is TGTGCCAGCAGCCAGGGGACAGGGGTTAGCAATCAGCCCCAGCATTTT. Translating it yields CASSQGTGVSNQPQHF.

On this clone: Other DNA sequences from this sample encode an identical CDR3 as well. The chain is built from TRBV10-3 and TRBJ1-2; D uncertain. The CDR3 loop spans 14 amino acids. Germline CDR1 ENHRY, CDR2 SYGVKD. Trimming removed 2 bases from V and 4 bases from J, with 11 bases in between. CDR3 residues: CAISELTGTYGYTF. CDR3 DNA sequence: TGTGCCATCAGTGAGCTCACCGGTACCTATGGCTACACCTTC.

The rearrangement links TRBV2 to TRBJ2-1, with a possible D match to TRBD2 (5 bases). The germline gives CDR1 SNHLY, CDR2 FYNNEI. This CDR3 is built from 12 residues. V lost 0 bases, J lost 13 bases, and 10 bases lay in between. As DNA, the CDR3 is TGTGCCAGCAGTGAAGCAGGAGGATTACAGTTCTTC. It specifies CASSEAGGLQFF.

The chain has TRBV6-1 and TRBJ1-3, with D uncertain. Trimming took 3 bases from V and 0 from J, leaving 9 bases between them. CDR3 length: 15 residues. Germline loops: CDR1 MNHNS, CDR2 SASEGT. CDR3 coding DNA: TGTGCCAGCAGTGATTATTTCCTCTCTGGAAACACCATATATTTT. Residues: CASSDYFLSGNTIYF.

The sample holds one count of this clone. The gene calls are TRBV20-1 and TRBJ2-1; D unclear. The CDR3 sequence is 14 residues long. Germline V gene sequence: CDR1 DFQATT, CDR2 SNEGSKA (reference sequence). Trimming took 3 bases from V and 10 from J, leaving 19 bases between them. The CDR3 reads CSASHGPSNQEQFF. CDR3 coding DNA: TGCAGTGCTAGTCATGGGCCGTCGAATCAAGAGCAGTTCTTC.

The rearrangement uses TRBV5-5 and TRBJ2-7; 7 nucleotides align to TRBD1. V gave up 3 bases and J gave up 4 bases; unmatched junction bases: 7. Germline V CDR1 and CDR2: SGHKS, YYEKEE (reference sequence). The CDR3 has 14 residues. CDR3 loop: CASSSDRVFYEQYF. For the CDR3, the DNA is TGTGCCAGCAGCTCTGACAGGGTATTTTACGAGCAGTACTTC.